This TCR beta chain was recovered during a study of beta chain features in type 1 diabetes (dated by TCRdb to the late 2010s). The study in broad terms: Mean age, gender distribution, total cell number and subset yield were not different between patients and healthy donors. A total of some 110 million sorted cells were examined across all samples, and a strong correlation was observed between cell number per subset and RNA yield. In the study, TCRB repertoires of sorted circulating CD4+ T cell subsets from recently diagnosed type 1 diabetes patients were compared with those of matched healthy donors. Whereas all 28 donors provided naive and central memory subsets, regulatory and stem cell-like memory subsets were isolated from just 8 patients and about 8 healthy donors.

The table lists this clone with a few counts. The specificity of this receptor is unknown. No quality values exist for individual bases; no much larger clone is one base distant. All of the isolated RNA was reverse transcribed with the High Capacity cDNA Reverse Transcription Kit, so expressed TCRB transcripts were sequenced. Naive, central memory and regulatory T cell samples underwent deep immunoSEQ sequencing, averaging about 3.57 million total reads per sample. After sorted cells were lysed in RLT buffer, RNA was extracted with DNase-treated RNeasy Micro or Mini kits, with the choice depending on cell number. To prevent cross-contamination, every cell subset was processed on its own, while patient and healthy donor samples were processed together. TCRB sequences were amplified from cDNA with the immunoSEQ multiplex PCR, producing 87-bp fragments spanning the CDR3 region. Sequencing of the amplicons was performed on the Illumina HiSeq platform. The original methods were these. PCR bias was computationally corrected using synthetic template baselines, reads within Hamming distance 2 were collapsed, and singletons that could not be merged were discarded. Reads were aligned against IMGT so that V, D and J genes, CDR3 length and insertions or deletions at six rearrangement sites could be assigned. Within each subset, clonotype counts were normalized to the number of sorted cells before true diversity and Gini coefficients were calculated with the tcR R package. Repertoire sharing was quantified using the overlap coefficient calculated on TCRB nucleotide sequences. TCRdb took this table from immuneACCESS and kept in-frame rearrangements with V and J called. Such tables lack part of the clones; where checked against another copy, unresolved V genes explain under half of the gap, and the rest is unexplained. V, J and clone size derive from that table, while D and trimming were established from the DNA sequence. The sample data list a few hundred thousand clones, and 8.5% to 10% of these were observed just once. Clones ranked in the top ten supply over 0.45% of the sample.

From each donor, a single peripheral blood sample of 95 to 150 mL on average was drawn into heparinised tubes. A BD FACSAria II was used to sort naive, central memory, regulatory and stem cell-like memory CD4+ T cells with a panel that included CD45RO, CCR7, CD25, CD127, CD95 and CD27. Purity was above 95% for every sorted population. PBMCs were isolated immediately by Lymphoprep density gradient centrifugation and stained directly without culture. So that batch effects would be minimized, each experiment stained and sorted samples in pairs, pairing one healthy donor with one patient. Broad study findings and their caveats: In all four CD4+ subsets, TCRB CDR3 length was moderately but significantly shorter in type 1 diabetes patients. Patients with type 1 diabetes made fewer insertions and deleted more nucleotides at VDJ recombination sites, implying thymic rearrangement abnormalities. Only small numbers of individuals were included in the HLA sub-analyses, which left unresolved whether HLA type had any influence on TCRB rearrangement. The naive, central memory and regulatory TCRB repertoires appeared to resemble one another more closely among patients than among healthy donors. PCR may preferentially amplify shorter templates, but because patient and control samples were amplified and corrected together, any resulting skew would affect both groups equally. Because cDNA was sequenced instead of genomic DNA, highly expressing activated cells could be over-represented, though the groups showed no difference in activation or CD3 levels.

Reading the germline V gene gives CDR1 MGHRA and CDR2 YSYEKL. The germline ends are 11 bases apart after V is trimmed by 5 bases and J by 1 base. The CDR3, from cysteine to phenylalanine, totals 14 residues. The only DNA kept is the CDR3, 42 bases in frame from the first base. The source material was central memory CD4+ T cells from blood. This clonotype originated in a man aged 25-40 years with type 1 diabetes. The chain joins TRBV4-1 to TRBJ1-1; a weak D assignment points to TRBD1 (5 bases agree). CDR3 protein: CASSYDTGNTEAFF. The bases read TGCGCCAGCAGCTACGATACAGGGAACACTGAAGCTTTCTTT.